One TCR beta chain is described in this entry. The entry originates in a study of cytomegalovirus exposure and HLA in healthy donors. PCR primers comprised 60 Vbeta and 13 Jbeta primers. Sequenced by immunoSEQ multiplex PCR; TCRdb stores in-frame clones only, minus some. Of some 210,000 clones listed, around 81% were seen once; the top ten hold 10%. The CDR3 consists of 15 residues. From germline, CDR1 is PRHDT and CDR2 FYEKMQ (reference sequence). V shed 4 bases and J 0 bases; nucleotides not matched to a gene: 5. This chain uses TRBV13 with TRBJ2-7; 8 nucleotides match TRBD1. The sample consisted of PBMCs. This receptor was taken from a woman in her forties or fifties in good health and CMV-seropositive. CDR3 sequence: CASSSGQGNSYEQYF. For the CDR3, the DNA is TGTGCCAGCAGCTCCGGACAGGGCAACTCCTACGAGCAGTACTTC.